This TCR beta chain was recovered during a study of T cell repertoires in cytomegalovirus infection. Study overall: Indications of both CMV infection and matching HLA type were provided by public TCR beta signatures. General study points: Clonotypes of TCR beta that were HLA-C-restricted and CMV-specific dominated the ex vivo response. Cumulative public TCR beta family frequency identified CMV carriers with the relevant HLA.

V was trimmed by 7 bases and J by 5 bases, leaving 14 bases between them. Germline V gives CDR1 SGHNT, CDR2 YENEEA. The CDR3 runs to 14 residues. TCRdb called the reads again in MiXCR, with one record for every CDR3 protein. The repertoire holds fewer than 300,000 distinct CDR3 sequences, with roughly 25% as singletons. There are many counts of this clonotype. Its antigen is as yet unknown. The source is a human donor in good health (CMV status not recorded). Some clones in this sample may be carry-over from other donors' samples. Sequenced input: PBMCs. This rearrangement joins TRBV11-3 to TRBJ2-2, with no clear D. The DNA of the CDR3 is TGTGCCAGCACCTCCCTGGGAAGTACCGGGGAGCTGTTTTTT. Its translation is CASTSLGSTGELFF.